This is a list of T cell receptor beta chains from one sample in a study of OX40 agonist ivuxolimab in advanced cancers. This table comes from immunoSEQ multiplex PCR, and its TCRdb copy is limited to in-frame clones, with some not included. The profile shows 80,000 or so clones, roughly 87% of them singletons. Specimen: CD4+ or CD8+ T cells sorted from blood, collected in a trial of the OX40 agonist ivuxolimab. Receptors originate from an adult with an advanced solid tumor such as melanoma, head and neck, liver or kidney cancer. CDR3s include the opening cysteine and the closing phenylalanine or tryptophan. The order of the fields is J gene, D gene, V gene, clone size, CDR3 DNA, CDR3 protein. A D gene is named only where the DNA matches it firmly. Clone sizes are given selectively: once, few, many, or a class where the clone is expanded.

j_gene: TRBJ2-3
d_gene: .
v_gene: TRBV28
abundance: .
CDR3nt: TGTGCCAGCAGTTTATGGTCTAGCGTGAGCACAGATACGCAGTATTTT
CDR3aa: CASSLWSSVSTDTQYF

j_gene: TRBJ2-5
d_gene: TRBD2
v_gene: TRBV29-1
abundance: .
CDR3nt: TGCAGCGTTGAAGAGGTTAGCGGGGAGACCCAGTACTTC
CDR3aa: CSVEEVSGETQYF

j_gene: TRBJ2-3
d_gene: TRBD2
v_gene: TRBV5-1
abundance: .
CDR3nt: TGCGCCAGCAGCCCGACCGGACTAGCGGGGGAAACTAGCACAGATACGCAGTATTTT
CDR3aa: CASSPTGLAGETSTDTQYF

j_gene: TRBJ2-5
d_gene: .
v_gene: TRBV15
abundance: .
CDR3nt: TGTGCCACCAGCAGAGATCTAGGACACGAGGAGACCCAGTACTTC
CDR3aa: CATSRDLGHEETQYF

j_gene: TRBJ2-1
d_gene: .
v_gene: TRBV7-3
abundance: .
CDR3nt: TGTGCCAGCAGCCAAGTGTACGGGATCTACAATGAGCAGTTCTTC
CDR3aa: CASSQVYGIYNEQFF

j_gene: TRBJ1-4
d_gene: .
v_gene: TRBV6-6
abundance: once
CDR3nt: TGTGCCAGCAGTCTCAGTTGGAATGAAAAACTGTTTTTT
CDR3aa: CASSLSWNEKLFF

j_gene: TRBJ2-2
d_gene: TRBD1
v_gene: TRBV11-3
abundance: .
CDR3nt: TGTGCCAGCAGCTTAGTTTGGACAGGGGACACCGGGGAGCTGTTTTTT
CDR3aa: CASSLVWTGDTGELFF

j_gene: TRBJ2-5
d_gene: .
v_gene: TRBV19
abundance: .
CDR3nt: TGTGCCAGTAGTATATCGGCAGGGCGCATCCAAGAGACCCAGTACTTC
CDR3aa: CASSISAGRIQETQYF

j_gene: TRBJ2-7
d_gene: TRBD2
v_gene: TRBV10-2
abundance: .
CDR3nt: TGCGCCAGCAGCTTGAGGCTAGCGGGCGAGCAGTACTTC
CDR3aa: CASSLRLAGEQYF

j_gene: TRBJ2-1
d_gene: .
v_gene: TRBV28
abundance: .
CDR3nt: TGTGCCAGCAGTCCTTACACCCGATTGGAGTTCTTC
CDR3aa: CASSPYTRLEFF

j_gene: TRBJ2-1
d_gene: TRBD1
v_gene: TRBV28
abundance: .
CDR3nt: TGTGCCAGCAGTTTATTCCGAGGACAGGGGGCTTACAATGAGCAGTTCTTC
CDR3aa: CASSLFRGQGAYNEQFF

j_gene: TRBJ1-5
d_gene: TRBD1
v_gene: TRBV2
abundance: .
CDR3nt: TGTGCCAGCGGTCAGGGGGGTAGGGATCAGCCCCAGCATTTT
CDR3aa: CASGQGGRDQPQHF

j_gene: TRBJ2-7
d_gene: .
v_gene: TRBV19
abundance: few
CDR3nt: TGTGCCAGTAATAAGGGACTCGCCTACGAGCAGTACTTC
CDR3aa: CASNKGLAYEQYF

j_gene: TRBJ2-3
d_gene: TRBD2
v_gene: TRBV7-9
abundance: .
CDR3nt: TGTGCCAGCAGCTTACCCCAGCGGACTAGCGGGGCCCATGTGGATACGCAGTATTTT
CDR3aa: CASSLPQRTSGAHVDTQYF

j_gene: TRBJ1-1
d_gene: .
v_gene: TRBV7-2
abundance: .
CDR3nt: TGTGCCAGCAGCGCCCGACCTACAGTGAACACTGAAGCTTTCTTT
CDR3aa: CASSARPTVNTEAFF

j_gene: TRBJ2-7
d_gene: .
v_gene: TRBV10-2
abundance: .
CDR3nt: TGCGCCACCCAAAACTCGGGATCCTCCTACGAGCAGTACTTC
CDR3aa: CATQNSGSSYEQYF

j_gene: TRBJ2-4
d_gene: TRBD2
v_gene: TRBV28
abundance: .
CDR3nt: TGTGCCAGCAGTTTTAGCGGGAGGACGAACATTCAGTACTTC
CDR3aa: CASSFSGRTNIQYF

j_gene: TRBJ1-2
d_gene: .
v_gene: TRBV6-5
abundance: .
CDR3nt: TGTGCCAGCAGGGGGGGACTAGCTAACTATGGCTACACCTTC
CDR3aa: CASRGGLANYGYTF

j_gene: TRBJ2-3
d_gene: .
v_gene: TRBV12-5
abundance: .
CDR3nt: TGTGCTAGTGGTTTGGGGTTGTCGGGGCCAGATACGCAGTATTTT
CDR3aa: CASGLGLSGPDTQYF

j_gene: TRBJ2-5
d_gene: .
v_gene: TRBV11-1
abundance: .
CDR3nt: TGTGCCAGCAGCTTAGCGCTGGTCGACGGCCAGTACTTC
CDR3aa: CASSLALVDGQYF

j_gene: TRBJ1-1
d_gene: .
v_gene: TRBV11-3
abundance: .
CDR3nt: TGTGCCAGCAGCTTTCGGGTTAGGGACACTGAAGCTTTCTTT
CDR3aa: CASSFRVRDTEAFF

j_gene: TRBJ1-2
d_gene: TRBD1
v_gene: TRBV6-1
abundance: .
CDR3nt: TGTGCCAGCAGTGGGACAGGGGGCAGTGGCTACACCTTC
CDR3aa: CASSGTGGSGYTF

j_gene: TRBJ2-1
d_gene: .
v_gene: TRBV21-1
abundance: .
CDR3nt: TGTGCCAGCCCAACGGTCCTTTCGCTGGAGGGGAATGAGCAGTTCTTC
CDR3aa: CASPTVLSLEGNEQFF

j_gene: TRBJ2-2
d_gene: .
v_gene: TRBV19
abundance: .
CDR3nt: TGTGCCAGTAGTTTGAACCGAGCGAACACCGGGGAGCTGTTTTTT
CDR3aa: CASSLNRANTGELFF

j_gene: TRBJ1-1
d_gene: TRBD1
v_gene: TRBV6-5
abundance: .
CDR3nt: TGTGCCAGCATTCGGACAGGGGGGTACGGTGAAGCTTTCTTT
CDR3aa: CASIRTGGYGEAFF

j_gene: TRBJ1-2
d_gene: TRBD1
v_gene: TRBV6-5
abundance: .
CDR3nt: TGTGCCAGCAGTTTCCAGGGGGGTGGAGGCTACACCTTC
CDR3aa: CASSFQGGGGYTF

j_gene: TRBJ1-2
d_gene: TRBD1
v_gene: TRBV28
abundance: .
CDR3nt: TGTGCCAGCAGTTCCCCCCGAGACAGGGGGCCTGGCTACACCTTC
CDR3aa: CASSSPRDRGPGYTF

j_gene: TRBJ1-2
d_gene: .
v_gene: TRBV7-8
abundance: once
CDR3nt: TGTGCCAGCAGCTTAAAAGGGGATAGGGTCAGCCCCCGTGATGGCTACACCTTC
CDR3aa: CASSLKGDRVSPRDGYTF

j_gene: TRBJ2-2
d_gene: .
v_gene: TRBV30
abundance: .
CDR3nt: TGTGCCTGGGCGGACCGGCCCGGGGAGCTGTTTTTT
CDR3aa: CAWADRPGELFF

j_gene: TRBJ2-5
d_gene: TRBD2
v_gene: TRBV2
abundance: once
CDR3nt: TGTGCCAGCAGCGAGGGCGCCCCGGGACTAGCGGGGGAGACCCAGTACTTC
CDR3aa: CASSEGAPGLAGETQYF

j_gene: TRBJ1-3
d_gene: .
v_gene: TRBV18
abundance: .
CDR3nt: TGTGCCAGCTCACGAGAAGGGTCCGGAAACACCATATATTTT
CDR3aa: CASSREGSGNTIYF

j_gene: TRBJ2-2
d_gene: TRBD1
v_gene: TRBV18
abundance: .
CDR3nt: TGTGCCAGCTCACCACCGATGGGACAGGTTGGACAGCTGTTTTTT
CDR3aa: CASSPPMGQVGQLFF

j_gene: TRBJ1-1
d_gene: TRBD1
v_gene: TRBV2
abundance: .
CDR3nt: TGTGCCAGCCTGTTACAGGGGGTGGGTGAAGCTTTCTTT
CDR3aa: CASLLQGVGEAFF

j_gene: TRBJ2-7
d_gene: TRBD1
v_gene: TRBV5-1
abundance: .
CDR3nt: TGCGCCAGCAGCGAACGACAGGGCTACGAGCAGTACTTC
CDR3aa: CASSERQGYEQYF

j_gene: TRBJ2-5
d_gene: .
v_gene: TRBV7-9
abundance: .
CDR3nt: TGTGCCAGCAGCTTAGGAGGGGAGGAGACCCAGTACTTC
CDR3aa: CASSLGGEETQYF

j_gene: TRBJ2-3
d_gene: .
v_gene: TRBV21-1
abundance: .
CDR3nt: TGTGCCAGCAGCAAACCCTCACTCCTAGCGGGAGGGAACACAGATACGCAGTATTTT
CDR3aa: CASSKPSLLAGGNTDTQYF

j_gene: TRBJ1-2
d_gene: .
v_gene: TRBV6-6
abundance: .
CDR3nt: TGTGCCAGCTCCTACGGGGCAGGAATCTATGGCCACACCTTC
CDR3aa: CASSYGAGIYGHTF

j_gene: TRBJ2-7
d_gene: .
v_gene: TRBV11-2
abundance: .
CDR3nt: TGTGCCAGCAGCAAAGGGGGGCCGACCCTCTACGAGCAGTACTTC
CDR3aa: CASSKGGPTLYEQYF

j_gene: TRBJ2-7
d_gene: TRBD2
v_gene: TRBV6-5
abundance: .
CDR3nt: TGTGCCAGCAGTTACCCCACGGGGGGCTCCTACGAGCAGTACTTC
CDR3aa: CASSYPTGGSYEQYF

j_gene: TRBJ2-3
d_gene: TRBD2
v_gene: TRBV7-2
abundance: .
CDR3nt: TGTGCCAGCTTCTCCATGGGCGGGAGCTGGGATACGCAGTATTTT
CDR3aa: CASFSMGGSWDTQYF

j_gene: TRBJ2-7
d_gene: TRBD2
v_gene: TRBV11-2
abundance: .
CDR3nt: TGTGCCAGCAGCCCTCTCCGGGGGGGGGAGTGGTACGAGCAGTACTTC
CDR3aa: CASSPLRGGEWYEQYF

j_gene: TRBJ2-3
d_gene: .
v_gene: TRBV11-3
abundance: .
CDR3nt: TGTGCCAGCAGCAGAAGCGGTTCTAGCACAGATACGCAGTATTTT
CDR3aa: CASSRSGSSTDTQYF

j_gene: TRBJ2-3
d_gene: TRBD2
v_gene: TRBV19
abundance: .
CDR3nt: TGTGCCAGTAGTCCTTATAGCGGGGGGACAGATACGCAGTATTTT
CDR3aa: CASSPYSGGTDTQYF

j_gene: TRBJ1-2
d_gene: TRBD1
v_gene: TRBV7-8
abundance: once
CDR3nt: TGTGCCAGCAGCTTGAACAGGGGGTTGGACTATGGCTACACCTTC
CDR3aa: CASSLNRGLDYGYTF

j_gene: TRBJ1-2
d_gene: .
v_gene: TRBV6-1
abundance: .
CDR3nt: TGTGCCAGCAAGGGACTCTATGGCTACACCTTC
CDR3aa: CASKGLYGYTF

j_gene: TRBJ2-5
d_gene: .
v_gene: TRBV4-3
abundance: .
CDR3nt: TGCGCCAGCAGCCAGGTCGGGGCAGGCTCAAAAGAGACCCAGTACTTC
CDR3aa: CASSQVGAGSKETQYF

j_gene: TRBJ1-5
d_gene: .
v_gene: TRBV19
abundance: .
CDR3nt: TGTGCCTCTGGGGGGGTGGAGCAGGAAAATCAGCCCCAGCATTTT
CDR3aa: CASGGVEQENQPQHF

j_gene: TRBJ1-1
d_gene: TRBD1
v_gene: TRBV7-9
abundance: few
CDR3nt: TGTGCCAGCAGCTTAGAAGTAGAGGGGGCAGCTTTCTTT
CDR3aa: CASSLEVEGAAFF

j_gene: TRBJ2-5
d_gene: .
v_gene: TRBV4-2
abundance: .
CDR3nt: TGTGCCAGCAGCCCCCACTGGGCATACAGGGAGGAGACCCAGTACTTC
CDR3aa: CASSPHWAYREETQYF

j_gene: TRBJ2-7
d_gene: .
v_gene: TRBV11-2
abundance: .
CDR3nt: TGTGCCAGCAGCCCGAGGGAGGGGGGGGACTACGAGCAGTACTTC
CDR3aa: CASSPREGGDYEQYF

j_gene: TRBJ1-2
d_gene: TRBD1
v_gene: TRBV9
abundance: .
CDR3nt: TGTGCCAGCAGCCGGACAGGGGTGGACTATGGCTACACCTTC
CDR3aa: CASSRTGVDYGYTF

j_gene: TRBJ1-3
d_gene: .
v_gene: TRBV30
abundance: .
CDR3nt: TGTGCCTGGAGTGTTGGGGGCTCTGGAAACACCATATATTTT
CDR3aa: CAWSVGGSGNTIYF

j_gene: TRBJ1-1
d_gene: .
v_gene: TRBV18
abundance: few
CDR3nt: TGTGCCAGCTCCGCGTTGGCAGAGAACACTGAAGCTTTCTTT
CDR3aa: CASSALAENTEAFF

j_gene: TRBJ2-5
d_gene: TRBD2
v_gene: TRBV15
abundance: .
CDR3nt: TGTGCCACCAGCCGACGTCAGACTAGCGGGGGGGGCTGGCAGACCCAGTACTTC
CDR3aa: CATSRRQTSGGGWQTQYF

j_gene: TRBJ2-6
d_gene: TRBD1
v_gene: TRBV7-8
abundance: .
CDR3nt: TGTGCCAGCAGAGGACAGGACTTTTCTGGGGCCAACGTCTTGACTTTC
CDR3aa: CASRGQDFSGANVLTF

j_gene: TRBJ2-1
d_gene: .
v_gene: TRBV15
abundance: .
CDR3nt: TGTGCCACCAGCAGAGAATCCTTGGGAGGTGAGCAGTTCTTC
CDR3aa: CATSRESLGGEQFF

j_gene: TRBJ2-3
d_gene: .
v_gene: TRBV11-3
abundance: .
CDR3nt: TGTGCCAGCAGCTCCCGGAGGGGGCAGATAGATACGCAGTATTTT
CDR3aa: CASSSRRGQIDTQYF

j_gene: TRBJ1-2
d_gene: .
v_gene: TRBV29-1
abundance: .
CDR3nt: TGCAGCGTTGTTTCATCGCGGGTGGACGGGGGCTACACCTTC
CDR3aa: CSVVSSRVDGGYTF